These 24 T cell receptor beta chains came from one sample sequenced in a study of beta chain features in type 1 diabetes. Sequencing targeted expressed TCRB transcripts, as all isolated RNA had been reverse transcribed. Clones were sequenced by immunoSEQ multiplex PCR, and TCRdb holds only the in-frame ones, with some missing. The sample lists about 150,000 clones; more than 9.5% were seen once. What was sequenced was central memory CD4+ T cells from blood. The receptors were gathered from a man younger than 35 in good health.

This clone was counted a few times. The CDR3, as DNA: TGCAGTGCGGAAACAGGCCCTGAAGCTTTCTTT. It encodes CSAETGPEAFF. The rearrangement uses TRBV20-1 and TRBJ1-1; a weak D match, TRBD1 (5 bases). The CDR3 spans 11 residues. V lost 6 bases, J lost 6 bases, and 11 bases lay in between. Germline V lookup: CDR1 DFQATT, CDR2 SNEGSKA (reference sequence).

The chain joins TRBV5-4 to TRBJ1-2, with 7 bases fitting TRBD1. The CDR3 sequence is 14 residues long. CDR1 is SGHNT, CDR2 YYREEE, per germline (reference sequence). Trimming removed 0 bases from V and 8 bases from J; junction bases left unmatched: 7. DNA for the CDR3: TGTGCCAGCAGCTTGGCCGACAGGGCAGGAGGCTACACCTTC. This sequence encodes CASSLADRAGGYTF.

Only a few counts were recorded for this clone. The genes are TRBV2 and TRBJ1-5; no firm D call. This CDR3 contains 14 residues. V lost 5 bases and J 0 bases, leaving 8 bases between the germline ends. Looked up from germline, CDR1 is SNHLY and CDR2 is FYNNEI. This CDR3 is CASSPWYSNQPQHF. The CDR3 DNA reads TGTGCCAGCAGTCCTTGGTATAGCAATCAGCCCCAGCATTTT.

This clone was found a few times. This chain connects TRBV7-8 to TRBJ2-3; TRBD2 might be the D (6 bases). The V end was cut by 5 bases, the J end by 0 bases, with 15 bases between. CDR1 SGHVS and CDR2 FQNEAQ come from the germline V gene. The CDR3 runs to 16 residues. The CDR3 bases are TGTGCCAGCAGCCAATCCGGGGGACGGAGCACAGATACGCAGTATTTT. As protein: CASSQSGGRSTDTQYF.

This clone was seen a few times. V usage is TRBV20-1 and J usage is TRBJ2-3, with D uncertain. Germline values: CDR1 DFQATT, CDR2 SNEGSKA (reference sequence). The CDR3 consists of 10 residues. Trimming took 6 bases from V and 8 from J, leaving 9 bases between them. This CDR3 is CSAPLSTQYF. DNA of the CDR3: TGCAGTGCGCCGCTGAGTACGCAGTATTTT.

This CDR3 is CASSKAGSAGVSDEQYF. CDR3 DNA: TGTGCCAGCAGCAAAGCCGGTAGTGCGGGAGTCTCCGACGAGCAGTACTTC. The rearrangement joins TRBV21-1 to TRBJ2-7; the table's TRBD2 call for D was not verified on the DNA. TRBV21-1 is marked as a pseudogene. CDR3 length: 17 amino acids.

The genes are TRBV5-5 and TRBJ1-2; TRBD1 matches 9 bases. V shed 3 bases, J shed 7 bases, and the junction held 4 bases outside the gene matches. Germline values: CDR1 SGHKS, CDR2 YYEKEE (reference sequence). The CDR3 has 13 amino acids. CDR3 bases: TGTGCCAGCAGCTCGGGACAGGGAAGTGGCTACACCTTC. It yields the protein CASSSGQGSGYTF.

This clone has only a few counts. The rearrangement links TRBV30 to TRBJ1-2, with TRBD1 identical over 7 bases. V was pared by 3 bases and J by 5 bases, with 6 bases of the junction left unmatched. The CDR3 is 13 residues long. Germline loops: CDR1 GTSNPN, CDR2 SVGIG (reference sequence). CDR3 in amino acids: CAWREDRMYGYTF. CDR3 coding DNA: TGTGCCTGGAGAGAGGACAGGATGTATGGCTACACCTTC.

The V gene is TRBV7-2, the J gene TRBJ2-7, with 9 positions matching TRBD1. Trimming took 3 bases from V and 0 from J; bases not matched to a gene: 9. CDR1 is SGHTA and CDR2 is FQGNSA in the germline V gene. The CDR3 totals 17 residues. CDR3 loop: CASSLGGQGPTSYEQYF. Here the CDR3 DNA reads TGTGCCAGCAGCTTGGGGGGACAGGGCCCGACCTCCTACGAGCAGTACTTC.

This clone was recorded a few times. The chain is built from TRBV29-1 and TRBJ2-1; D perhaps matches TRBD2 (6 bases). Trimming cost V 3 bases and J 0 bases, with 12 bases left between them. The germline V gene has CDR1 SQVTM and CDR2 ANQGSEA. This CDR3 has 15 amino acids. The CDR3 DNA reads as TGCAGCGTTGACGCCGGGAGCACCTCCTACAATGAGCAGTTCTTC. Translated, it gives CSVDAGSTSYNEQFF.

This rearrangement joins TRBV30 to TRBJ1-2; D ambiguous. The germline V gene encodes CDR1 GTSNPN and CDR2 SVGIG (reference sequence). V was pared by 0 bases and J by 5 bases, with 7 bases between. The CDR3 is 12 amino acids. The CDR3 DNA is TGTGCCTGGAGTGTACGGCTGTATGGCTACACCTTC. This encodes CAWSVRLYGYTF. The entire variable domain, with the rest obtained from reference TRBV30 and TRBJ1-2, is as follows: SQTIHQWPATLVQPVGSPLSLECTVEGTSNPNLYWYRQAAGRGLQLLFYSVGIGQISSEVPQNLSASRPQDRQFILSSKKLLLSDSGFYLCAWSVRLYGYTFGSGTRLTVV.

This clone was found a few times. The chain has TRBV7-9 and TRBJ2-7, with D perhaps TRBD1 (6 bases). This CDR3 is 14 amino acids long. Germline V gene lookup returns CDR1 SEHNR and CDR2 FQNEAQ (reference sequence). Trimming took 4 bases from V and 3 from J, leaving 13 bases between them. In DNA, the CDR3 is TGTGCCAGCAGCTCCCCAGGGGTCGGCTACGAGCAGTACTTC. This encodes CASSSPGVGYEQYF.

Only a few counts were recorded for this clone. The chain carries TRBV29-1 and TRBJ2-5; a weak D match, TRBD2 (5 bases). Germline CDR1 and CDR2: SQVTM and ANQGSEA. The CDR3 contains 13 residues. V shed 0 bases and J shed 5 bases, with 10 bases lying between them. CDR3 loop: CSVEDRGWETQYF. The CDR3 DNA reads as TGCAGCGTTGAAGATCGGGGTTGGGAGACCCAGTACTTC.

This clone was observed at least ten times. This chain connects TRBV7-2 to TRBJ1-2; no reliable D call. Germline V CDR1 and CDR2: SGHTA, FQGNSA. Trimming stripped 5 bases from V and 4 bases from J, with 14 bases between. The CDR3 contains 14 residues. The CDR3 is CASSTGRTSYGYTF. For the CDR3, the DNA is TGTGCCAGCAGCACGGGGAGGACGAGCTATGGCTACACCTTC.

The chain joins TRBV7-6 to TRBJ1-1; weak D call: TRBD1 (5 bases). The V end lost 1 base, the J end lost 2 bases, and 8 bases lay between the germline ends. Germline CDR1 SGHVS, CDR2 FNYEAQ. CDR3 length: 14 amino acids. As DNA, the CDR3 is TGTGCCAGCAGCTTAGGACAGAGAAACACTGAAGCTTTCTTT. It encodes CASSLGQRNTEAFF.

The sample holds many counts of this clone. The genes are TRBV7-9 and TRBJ2-3; 8 nucleotides match TRBD1. The CDR3 has 18 amino acids. Germline V gives CDR1 SEHNR, CDR2 FQNEAQ (reference sequence). The trim removed 5 bases at V and 2 bases at J, leaving 15 bases unmatched. CDR3: CASSSRGSGGSDTDTQYF. CDR3 nucleotide sequence: TGTGCCAGCAGCAGCCGCGGGTCAGGGGGCTCGGACACAGATACGCAGTATTTT.

This clone was detected only a few times. V usage is TRBV29-1 and J usage is TRBJ1-2; D is possibly TRBD1 (5 bases). CDR1 is SQVTM and CDR2 is ANQGSEA in the germline V gene. V shed 4 bases and J shed 7 bases, with 22 bases lying between them. This CDR3 region has 15 residues. CDR3 bases: TGCAGCGTTGGAAGGGACCTAAAGCCTCTTCGTGGCTACACCTTC. It yields the protein CSVGRDLKPLRGYTF.

This clone appeared many times. The chain couples TRBV7-2 to TRBJ2-7; D uncertain. The CDR3 has 11 residues. In germline, CDR1 is SGHTA, CDR2 FQGNSA. The V end lost 2 bases, the J end lost 5 bases, and 4 bases lay between the germline ends. The CDR3 here is CASSLFNEQYF. Here the CDR3 DNA reads TGTGCCAGCAGCTTATTTAACGAGCAGTACTTC.

This clone was observed a few times. V is TRBV7-9 and J is TRBJ1-1; unclear D gene. This CDR3 is built from 15 residues. V lost 3 bases, J lost 0 bases, and 11 bases lay in between. Germline-derived CDR1 and CDR2 are SEHNR and FQNEAQ (reference sequence). CDR3 amino acids: CASSFDGDLNTEAFF. Written as DNA, the CDR3 is TGTGCCAGCAGCTTCGACGGAGACTTGAACACTGAAGCTTTCTTT.

This clone was seen a few times. The chain employs TRBV11-2 and TRBJ2-1, with 12 bases aligning to TRBD2. The CDR3 has 14 residues. Trimming at V came to 5 bases and at J to 9 bases, leaving 5 bases not matched to a gene. Germline CDR1 and CDR2: SGHAT and FQNNGV. The CDR3 sequence is CASSPRLAGAEQFF. CDR3 bases: TGTGCCAGCAGCCCAAGACTAGCGGGAGCTGAGCAGTTCTTC.

This clone showed up just a few times. This chain joins TRBV14 and TRBJ2-5, with D perhaps matching TRBD2 (6 bases). The DNA end is more similar to TRBJ2-7, so the J call may be wrong. Germline CDR1 reads SGHDN; CDR2 reads FVKESK. This CDR3 contains 13 residues. CDR3 sequence reads: CASSPQTSYEQYF. CDR3 sequence (DNA): TGTGCCAGCAGCCCCCAGACTAGTTACGAGCAGTACTTC.

This clone has more than one count but fewer than ten. The DNA of the CDR3 is TGTGCCAGCATGCCTTCTCGCAGACCCGACGAGCAGTACTTC. This encodes CASMPSRRPDEQYF. The genes are TRBV2 and TRBJ2-7; D remains unclear. Germline CDR1 SNHLY, CDR2 FYNNEI. Trimming left V 7 bases short and J 5 bases short, with 18 bases between. This CDR3 spans 14 amino acids.

This clone was picked up a small number of times. This chain connects TRBV25-1 to TRBJ2-7; the D gene is possibly TRBD1 (6 bases). This CDR3 spans 11 amino acids. V was trimmed by 9 bases and J by 3 bases, leaving 9 bases between them. Germline V gene data show CDR1 as MGHDK and CDR2 as SYGVNS. The CDR3 reads CASGTIYEQYF. As DNA, the CDR3 is TGTGCCAGTGGGACAATCTACGAGCAGTACTTC.

This clone was observed a handful of times. J is TRBJ1-2 and V is TRBV5-1; no clear D. This CDR3 region has 15 residues. V lost 1 base to trimming and J lost 8 bases, with 18 bases between them. CDR1 and CDR2 from the germline V gene are SGHRS and YFSETQ. The DNA for the CDR3 is TGCGCCAGCAGCTTGCAGGCCAACCTCCCCGAAGGCTACACCTTC. Encoded protein: CASSLQANLPEGYTF. Looking up the rest from reference TRBV5-1 and TRBJ1-2 gives the full variable domain: KAGVTQTPRYLIKTRGQQVTLSCSPISGHRSVSWYQQTPGQGLQFLFEYFSETQRNKGNFPGRFSGRQFSNSRSEMNVSTLELGDSALYLCASSLQANLPEGYTFGSGTRLTVV.